Detailed here is one T cell receptor beta chain. Its cognate antigen is unknown. This sample was taken from a study of T cell clones after liver transplantation. General study results and limits: A larger donor-reactive than third-party decline suggested partial antigen-specific deletion.

Sequencing used immunoSEQ multiplex PCR; TCRdb keeps in-frame clones, though not all of them. The sample holds about 85,000 clones, about 84% seen once. Sequenced here: CD4+ T cells from blood, sampled 45 to 46 months after liver transplant. This clonotype originated in a human patient who received a liver transplant. Some of the T cells might come from the graft donor.

The CDR3 here is CASRTRDRHQETQYF. CDR3 DNA: TGTGCCAGCCGCACCCGGGACAGACATCAAGAGACCCAGTACTTC. V gene TRBV6-1 combines with J gene TRBJ2-5; 7 bases are a match to TRBD1. CDR3 length: 15 amino acids. The germline gives CDR1 MNHNS, CDR2 SASEGT. The junction had 11 bases not matched to a gene; V was cut back by 8 bases and J by 2 bases.